What follows are 11 T cell receptor beta chains derived from one specimen sequenced in a study of T cell repertoires in cytomegalovirus infection (dated by TCRdb to between 2017 and 2020). The sequencer was an Illumina HiSeq 1500. Through fastp at Q25 and MiXCR, TCRdb rebuilt clones from the public reads, retaining in-frame beta chains. Records with the same CDR3 protein are collapsed into one entry carrying the most frequent genes and DNA. The sample records hundreds of thousands of distinct CDR3 sequences, roughly 20% of which are singletons. The top ten constitute 15% to 20% of the sample. The specimen was CD8+ T cells from PBMCs. The receptors derive from a human donor in good health (CMV status not recorded). Some clones in this sample may be carry-over from other donors' samples.

Many counts were recorded for this clonotype. This chain joins TRBV7-3 and TRBJ1-1, with D unresolved. CDR1 is SGHTA and CDR2 is FQGTGA in the germline V gene. V lost 5 bases to trimming and J lost 7 bases, with 14 bases between them. This CDR3 is built from 13 residues. Here the CDR3 DNA reads TGTGCCAGCAGCCACGGTGTCAATGGTGAAGCTTTCTTT. Translation: CASSHGVNGEAFF.

This clonotype turned up a few times. This chain links TRBV6-6 with TRBJ2-7, with 7 bases matching TRBD1. Losses at the gene ends were 5 bases for V and 1 base for J; bases not matched to a gene: 8. Germline V gene lookup returns CDR1 MNHNY and CDR2 SVGAGI (reference sequence). This CDR3 contains 15 residues. In nucleotides, the CDR3 is TGTGCCAGCAGTAAGACAGGGCCGCGTTCCTACGAGCAGTACTTC. Protein product: CASSKTGPRSYEQYF.

The V call is TRBV20-1, the J call TRBJ2-7; 10 bases match TRBD1. The CDR3 is 15 amino acids. Germline V gives CDR1 DFQATT, CDR2 SNEGSKA (reference sequence). The V gene end was trimmed by 2 bases and the J gene end by 5 bases; junction bases not matched to a gene: 9. The CDR3 loop is CSARSLGTGDDEQYF. CDR3 nucleotides: TGCAGTGCTAGAAGTTTAGGGACAGGGGACGACGAGCAGTACTTC.

V is TRBV12-5 and J is TRBJ2-1; 10 bases map to TRBD1. This CDR3 spans 15 amino acids. Germline V lookup: CDR1 LGHNT, CDR2 FRNRAP. After removal of 6 bases from V and 5 bases from J, the junction contained 7 bases not matched to a gene. CDR3 bases: TGTGCTAGTGGAGGGGACAGGGGTATGGACAATGAGCAGTTCTTC. This translates into CASGGDRGMDNEQFF.

The rearrangement uses TRBV7-4 and TRBJ1-2; 7 positions match TRBD1. V trimming: 7 bases; J trimming: 1 base; junction bases outside the gene matches: 9. The V gene's germline CDR1 is SGHVT and CDR2 SQSDAQ. The CDR3 has 15 residues. The CDR3 reads CASTDGQVFNYGYTF. The CDR3 nucleotides are TGTGCCAGCACCGATGGACAGGTCTTTAACTATGGCTACACCTTC. The complete variable domain, with remaining parts taken from reference TRBV7-4 and TRBJ1-2, reads GAGVSQSPRYKVAKRGRDVALRCDSISGHVTLYWYRQTLGQGSEVLTYSQSDAQRDKSGRPSGRFSAERPERSVSTLKIQRTEQGDSAVYLCASTDGQVFNYGYTFGSGTRLTVV.

This clonotype has ten or more counts. The gene calls are TRBV27 and TRBJ2-1; no clear D gene. CDR3 length: 11 residues. V dropped 6 bases and J dropped 3 bases, with 3 bases sitting between them. The germline V gene has CDR1 MNHEY and CDR2 SMNVEV (reference sequence). The CDR3 loop reads CASRDYNEQFF. The CDR3 DNA sequence: TGTGCCAGCAGGGACTACAATGAGCAGTTCTTC.

This rearrangement joins TRBV20-1 to TRBJ2-2; no definite D call. Deletions cut 1 base from V and 0 bases from J, with 6 bases between. This CDR3 has 14 amino acids. Germline CDR1 is DFQATT and CDR2 is SNEGSKA (reference sequence). The CDR3: CSARGYTNTGELFF. The CDR3 nucleotides are TGCAGTGCTAGAGGGTACACGAACACCGGGGAGCTGTTTTTT.

The V call is TRBV12-3 or TRBV12-4, the J call TRBJ2-1; 14 nucleotides agree with TRBD2. There are 18 residues in the CDR3. Trimming took 6 bases from V and 3 from J; bases not matched to a gene: 10. The CDR3 DNA follows: TGTGCCAGCAGCCCGGGACTAGCGGGGGCCTCGATCTACAATGAGCAGTTCTTC. Protein sequence: CASSPGLAGASIYNEQFF.

The chain is built from TRBV3-1 and TRBJ2-1, with 10 bases aligning to TRBD1. Trimming at V came to 5 bases and at J to 6 bases, leaving 7 bases not matched to a gene. This CDR3 comprises 15 residues. Germline lookup yields CDR1 LGHDT and CDR2 YNNKEL (reference sequence). This chain's CDR3 is CASSSRDRGINEQFF. The CDR3 region has the DNA TGTGCCAGCAGCTCAAGGGACAGGGGTATCAATGAGCAGTTCTTC.

The genes are TRBV28 and TRBJ2-5; 10 bases map to TRBD2. The CDR3 contains 16 residues. CDR1 MDHEN and CDR2 SYDVKM come from the germline V gene. V dropped 7 bases and J dropped 5; count of bases not matched to a gene: 13. The CDR3 region is CASMSTGTSVLETQYF. The CDR3 coding sequence is TGTGCCAGCATGAGCACAGGGACTAGCGTTCTGGAGACCCAGTACTTC.

This clonotype was counted ten times or more. The chain uses TRBV12-3 or TRBV12-4 and TRBJ2-6, with a weak D call TRBD1 (6 bases). The CDR3 has 15 residues. Trimming stripped 6 bases from V and 2 bases from J, with 11 bases between. CDR3: CASSRRGAGANVLTF. DNA for the CDR3: TGTGCCAGCAGCCGCAGGGGCGCTGGGGCCAACGTCCTGACTTTC.